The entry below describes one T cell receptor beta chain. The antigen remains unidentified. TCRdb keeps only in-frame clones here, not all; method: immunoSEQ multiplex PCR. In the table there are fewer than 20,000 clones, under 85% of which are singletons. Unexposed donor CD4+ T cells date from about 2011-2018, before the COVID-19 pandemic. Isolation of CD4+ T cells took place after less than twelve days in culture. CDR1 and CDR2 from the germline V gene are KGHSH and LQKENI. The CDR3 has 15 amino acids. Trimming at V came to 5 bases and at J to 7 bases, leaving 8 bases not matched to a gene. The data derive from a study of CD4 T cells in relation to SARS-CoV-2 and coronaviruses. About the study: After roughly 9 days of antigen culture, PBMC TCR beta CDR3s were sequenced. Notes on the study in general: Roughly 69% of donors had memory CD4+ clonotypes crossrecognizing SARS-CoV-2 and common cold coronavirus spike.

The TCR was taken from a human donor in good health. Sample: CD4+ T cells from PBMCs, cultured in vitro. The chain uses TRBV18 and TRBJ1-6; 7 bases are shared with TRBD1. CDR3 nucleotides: TGTGCCAGCTCATCTAACAGGGGAGGCAATTCACCCCTCCACTTT. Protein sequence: CASSSNRGGNSPLHF.